This TCR beta chain was profiled in a study of OX40 agonist ivuxolimab in advanced cancers. Across the study: Patients receiving dose escalation had hepatocellular carcinoma, melanoma, renal cell or head and neck cancer.

Assay: immunoSEQ multiplex PCR; the TCRdb copy retains only in-frame clones and omits some. The sample carries about 34,000 clones, about nine tenths recorded once. The sequence was collected from an adult with an advanced solid tumor such as melanoma, head and neck, liver or kidney cancer. The starting material was CD4+ or CD8+ T cells sorted from blood, obtained in a trial of the OX40 agonist ivuxolimab.

CDR3 in DNA: TGCGCCAGCACGCAGGGGGGAGACACCGGGGAGCTGTTTTTT. It codes for CASTQGGDTGELFF. The V gene is TRBV10-1, the J gene TRBJ2-2; a possible D gene is TRBD1 (7 bases). CDR1 WNHNN and CDR2 SYGVQD come from the germline V gene (reference sequence). This CDR3 region has 14 residues. Trimming pared 7 bases from V and 3 bases from J, leaving 12 bases between.